A selection of T cell receptor beta chains follows, all from one sample in a study of T cell repertoires in aging, cancer and after chemotherapy. TCRdb used MiXCR to reprocess the multiplex PCR reads, holding one entry per CDR3 protein. The sample lists over 750 distinct CDR3 sequences, roughly 20% occurring once. Sequences were obtained from blood. These receptors were collected from a human donor with a blood cancer. The CDR3 runs from the conserved cysteine through the conserved F or W. Each record gives: CDR3 protein, V gene, D gene. D genes are given only for firm matches.

CASRGLAGGELFF | TRBV11-3 | TRBD2
CASGWAYGYTF | TRBV19 | .
CASALGANTGELFF | TRBV18 | .
CASSPRRETEAFF | TRBV12-3/TRBV12-4 | .
CASSQGGGGSGNTIYF | TRBV4-3 | .
CASSAGTGAYEQYF | TRBV19 | TRBD1
CATYPPLAGINTGELFF | TRBV18 | TRBD2
CASSLVGFDSDGYTF | TRBV5-4 | .
CSARAVSGIYEQYF | TRBV20-1 | TRBD2
CASSPGLAGLYNEQFF | TRBV18 | TRBD2
CASSHGTDGGAQYF | TRBV5-1 | TRBD2
CASSPTDDTNGELFF | TRBV18 | .
CASSLPPGGTAETQYF | TRBV5-4 | .
CAWSTGNTGELFF | TRBV30 | .
CATRQQGERETQYF | TRBV6-1 | TRBD1
CASSYFGVGEQYF | TRBV6-6 | .
CATSGTGGTYNEQFF | TRBV24-1 | TRBD1
CASSQGRGAGNTIYF | TRBV4-1 | .
CASSSPAVLPSEAFF | TRBV5-8 | .
CASSANREKLFF | TRBV27 | .
CASVVPFEQYF | TRBV27 | .
CASRTIGEYEQYF | TRBV27 | .
CASSPGGTRSTGELFF | TRBV5-4 | TRBD2
CASRVLGGTEAFF | TRBV19 | .
CSANRGGRTYEQYF | TRBV20-1 | .
CASSEFGNTIYF | TRBV5-1 | .
CATSGGATSEQYF | TRBV19 | TRBD1
CASSTRGGTSGGRNTGELFF | TRBV19 | TRBD2
CSVVGETQYF | TRBV29-1 | .
CATAPGTGDFEAFF | TRBV15 | .
CASSLGVTPHNEQFF | TRBV13 | .
CASSYSGDTEAFF | TRBV7-3 | .
CASSWEGRHGGDEQFF | TRBV28 | TRBD2
CASSLGGIGLNTEAFF | TRBV7-9 | .
CASSLPSGELFF | TRBV6-2/TRBV6-3 | .